This T cell receptor beta chain was observed in a study of identical twins. Broader study findings: It was cross-sectional statistical analysis, not following the same donors, that the conclusions relied on. Low generation-probability sequences were in excess among twin-shared out-of-frame alpha sequences.

About this clonotype: Its antigen is not identified.

A universal primer site was incorporated via template switching, and the cDNA contained unique molecular identifiers. TCRdb recomputed calls from the 5' RACE reads with MiXCR, one row per CDR3 protein. Of about 250,000 distinct CDR3 sequences in the sample, over 12% were seen once. Germline CDR1 is MNHNS and CDR2 is SASEGT. V lost 7 bases and J lost 5; bases outside the gene matches: 5. The CDR3 has 15 amino acids. Sequencing input: memory (CD45RO+) T cells sorted from blood. The receptor comes from a woman aged 18-30 years in good health. V is TRBV6-1 and J is TRBJ2-5; 15 positions agree with TRBD2. CDR3 nucleotides: TGTGCCAGCACCAGCGGGACTAGCGGGAGGGAGACCCAGTACTTC. It translates to CASTSGTSGRETQYF.